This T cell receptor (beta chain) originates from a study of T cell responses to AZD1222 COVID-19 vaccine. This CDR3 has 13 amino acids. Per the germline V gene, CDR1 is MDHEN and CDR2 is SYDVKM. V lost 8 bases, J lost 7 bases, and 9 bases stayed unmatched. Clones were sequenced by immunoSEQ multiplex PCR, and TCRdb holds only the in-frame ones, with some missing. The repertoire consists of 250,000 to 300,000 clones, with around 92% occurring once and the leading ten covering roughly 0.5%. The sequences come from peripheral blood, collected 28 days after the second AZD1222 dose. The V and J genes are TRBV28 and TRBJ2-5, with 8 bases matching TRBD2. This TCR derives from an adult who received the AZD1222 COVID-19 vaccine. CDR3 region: CASREGTSGTQYF. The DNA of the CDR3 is TGTGCCAGCCGGGAGGGGACCTCAGGGACCCAGTACTTC.